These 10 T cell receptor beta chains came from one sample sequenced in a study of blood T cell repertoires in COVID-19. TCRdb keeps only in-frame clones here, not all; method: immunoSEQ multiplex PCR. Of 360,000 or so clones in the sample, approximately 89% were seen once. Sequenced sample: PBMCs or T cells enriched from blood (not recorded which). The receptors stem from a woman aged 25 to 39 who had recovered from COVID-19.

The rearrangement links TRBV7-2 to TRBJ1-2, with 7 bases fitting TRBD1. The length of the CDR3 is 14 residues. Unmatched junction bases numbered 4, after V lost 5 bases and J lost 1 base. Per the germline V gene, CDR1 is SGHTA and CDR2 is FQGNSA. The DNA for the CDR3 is TGTGCCAGCAGCCCCAGGGGGGTTAACTATGGCTACACCTTC. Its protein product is CASSPRGVNYGYTF.

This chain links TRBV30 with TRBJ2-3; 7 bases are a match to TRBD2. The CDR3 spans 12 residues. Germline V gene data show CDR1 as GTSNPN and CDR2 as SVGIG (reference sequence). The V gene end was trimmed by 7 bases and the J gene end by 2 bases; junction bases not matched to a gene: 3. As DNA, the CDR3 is TGTGCCTTAGCGGGTACCACAGATACGCAGTATTTT. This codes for CALAGTTDTQYF.

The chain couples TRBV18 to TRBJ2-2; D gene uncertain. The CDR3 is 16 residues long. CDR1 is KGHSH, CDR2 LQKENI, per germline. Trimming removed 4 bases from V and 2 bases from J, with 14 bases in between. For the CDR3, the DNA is TGTGCCAGCTCACAGTTAGCCCCGGCTAACACCGGGGAGCTGTTTTTT. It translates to CASSQLAPANTGELFF.

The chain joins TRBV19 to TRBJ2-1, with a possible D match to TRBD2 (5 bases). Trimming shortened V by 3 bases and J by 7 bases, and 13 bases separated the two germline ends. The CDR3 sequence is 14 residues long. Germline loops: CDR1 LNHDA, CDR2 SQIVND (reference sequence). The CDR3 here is CASSMTIPWNEQFF. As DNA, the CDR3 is TGTGCCAGTAGTATGACTATTCCTTGGAATGAGCAGTTCTTC.

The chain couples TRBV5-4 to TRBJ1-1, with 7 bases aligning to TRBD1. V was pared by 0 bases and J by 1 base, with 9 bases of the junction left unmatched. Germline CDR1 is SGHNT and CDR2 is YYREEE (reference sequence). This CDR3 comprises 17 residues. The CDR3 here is CASSLALNRGGNTEAFF. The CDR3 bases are TGTGCCAGCAGCTTGGCCCTAAACAGGGGAGGGAACACTGAAGCTTTCTTT.

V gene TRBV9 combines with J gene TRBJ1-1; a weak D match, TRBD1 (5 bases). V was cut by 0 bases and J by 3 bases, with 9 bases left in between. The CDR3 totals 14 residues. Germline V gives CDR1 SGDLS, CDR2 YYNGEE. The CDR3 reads CASSVDLGDTEAFF. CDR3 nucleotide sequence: TGTGCCAGCAGCGTAGACTTAGGGGACACTGAAGCTTTCTTT.

The CDR3, as DNA: TGTGCCAGCAGACGACAGGAAATTACCTTCTACGAGCAGTACTTC. Its translation: CASRRQEITFYEQYF. The chain employs TRBV6-4 and TRBJ2-7, with a possible D match to TRBD1 (6 bases). The CDR3 extends over 15 amino acids. Trimming took 6 bases from V and 3 from J, leaving 18 bases between them. Germline assignment: CDR1 MRHNA and CDR2 SNTAGT.

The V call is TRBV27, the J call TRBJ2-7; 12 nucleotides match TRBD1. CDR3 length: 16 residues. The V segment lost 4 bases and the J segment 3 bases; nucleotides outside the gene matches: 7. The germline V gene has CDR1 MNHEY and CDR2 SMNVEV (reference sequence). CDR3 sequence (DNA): TGTGCCAGCAGTTCACGAGGGACAGGGGGCTACTACGAGCAGTACTTC. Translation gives CASSSRGTGGYYEQYF.

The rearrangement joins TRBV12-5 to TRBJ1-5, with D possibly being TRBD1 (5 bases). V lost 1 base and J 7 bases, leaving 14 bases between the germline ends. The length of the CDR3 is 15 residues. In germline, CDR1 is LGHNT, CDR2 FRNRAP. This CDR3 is CASGLGQTPGQPQHF. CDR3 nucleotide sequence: TGTGCTAGTGGTTTGGGACAGACCCCCGGCCAGCCCCAGCATTTT.

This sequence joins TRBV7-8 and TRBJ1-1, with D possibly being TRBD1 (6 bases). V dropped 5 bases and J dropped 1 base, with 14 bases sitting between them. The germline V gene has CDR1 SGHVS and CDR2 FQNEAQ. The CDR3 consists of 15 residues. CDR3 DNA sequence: TGTGCCAGCAGCAGATCGAGGACAGAGAACACTGAAGCTTTCTTT. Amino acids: CASSRSRTENTEAFF.